This T cell receptor (beta chain) was sequenced during a study of blood T cell repertoires in COVID-19. For the study at large: Specimens from acute and convalescent COVID-19 originated in the United States, Italy and Spain. T cells, B-cell-depleted T cells, or PBMCs supplied cDNA or gDNA.

Sequencing was performed with immunoSEQ multiplex PCR; in TCRdb, only in-frame clones are kept and a portion is missing. The sample lists some 300,000 clones, about 87% occurring once. The TCR comes from a man between 65 and 79 years old with acute or convalescent COVID-19. Material for sequencing was peripheral blood.

CDR3 DNA: TGTGCCAGCAGTCCCCTTGGGGGGGAACTTAGCTCTGGAAACACCATATATTTT. It encodes CASSPLGGELSSGNTIYF. The chain carries TRBV6-6 and TRBJ1-3, with D possibly matching TRBD1 (5 bases). CDR1 is MNHNY, CDR2 SVGAGI, per germline (reference sequence). This CDR3 has 18 amino acids. The germline V and J ends were trimmed by 5 bases and 0 bases, with 20 bases remaining between them.